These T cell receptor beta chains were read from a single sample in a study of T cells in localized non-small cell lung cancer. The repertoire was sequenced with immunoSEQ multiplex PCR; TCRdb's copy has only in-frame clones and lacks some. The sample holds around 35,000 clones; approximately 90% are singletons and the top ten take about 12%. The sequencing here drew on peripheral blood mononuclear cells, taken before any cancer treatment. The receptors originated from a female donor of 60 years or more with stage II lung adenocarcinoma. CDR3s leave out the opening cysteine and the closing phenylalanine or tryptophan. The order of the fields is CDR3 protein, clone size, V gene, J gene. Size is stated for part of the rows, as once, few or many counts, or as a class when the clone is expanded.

CDR3: ASSELGRGETQY
size: .
V: TRBV2
J: TRBJ2-5

CDR3: ASSVGRGTGVAGNTIY
size: .
V: TRBV9
J: TRBJ1-3

CDR3: ASSYHDRVEQF
size: .
V: TRBV6-5
J: TRBJ2-1

CDR3: ASSSSRGRGRAGNEQF
size: .
V: TRBV7-2
J: TRBJ2-1

CDR3: ASSYTPAGGTDTQY
size: .
V: TRBV6-5
J: TRBJ2-3

CDR3: ASRKGGVTGELF
size: .
V: TRBV6-6
J: TRBJ2-2

CDR3: ASSRTEGGRHEQY
size: .
V: TRBV5-6
J: TRBJ2-7

CDR3: ASKSPGQGGGYT
size: .
V: TRBV25-1
J: TRBJ1-2

CDR3: ASSFLSGQAGDTQY
size: .
V: TRBV6-6
J: TRBJ2-3

CDR3: ASKGQGRQAF
size: few
V: TRBV28
J: TRBJ1-1

CDR3: ASSLVGANYGYT
size: .
V: TRBV28
J: TRBJ1-2

CDR3: ASSFSGGGYEQY
size: .
V: TRBV5-6
J: TRBJ2-7

CDR3: ATSRSIFTQQETQY
size: .
V: TRBV15
J: TRBJ2-5

CDR3: ASSIDLAGPNTEAF
size: once
V: TRBV19
J: TRBJ1-1

CDR3: ASSSHSPDTQY
size: .
V: TRBV5-4
J: TRBJ2-3

CDR3: ASSPGPGWDTEAF
size: .
V: TRBV4-3
J: TRBJ1-1

CDR3: ASSPQGASTDTQY
size: .
V: TRBV18
J: TRBJ2-3

CDR3: ASSSPTGVGYT
size: .
V: TRBV7-9
J: TRBJ1-2

CDR3: ASSLEAASYNEQF
size: few
V: TRBV7-2
J: TRBJ2-1

CDR3: SFWTSNEKLF
size: .
V: TRBV29-1
J: TRBJ1-4

CDR3: ASGKAF
size: .
V: TRBV6-6
J: TRBJ1-1

CDR3: ASNSNNQPQH
size: .
V: TRBV28
J: TRBJ1-5

CDR3: ASSLTTVGTEQY
size: .
V: TRBV5-1
J: TRBJ2-7

CDR3: SVGAGALTDTQY
size: once
V: TRBV29-1
J: TRBJ2-3

CDR3: ASSTTGGTDTQY
size: .
V: TRBV6-5
J: TRBJ2-3

CDR3: ASSPKSGPTIFDGYT
size: once
V: TRBV7-9
J: TRBJ1-2

CDR3: ASSLPDRAGPPPEAF
size: .
V: TRBV5-1
J: TRBJ1-1

CDR3: ASSSVQGRIYGYT
size: once
V: TRBV5-8
J: TRBJ1-2

CDR3: ASSLGGPLSYEQY
size: .
V: TRBV5-1
J: TRBJ2-7

CDR3: ASSPRMGVAKNIQY
size: .
V: TRBV11-2
J: TRBJ2-4

CDR3: AWQTGSSGNTIY
size: .
V: TRBV30
J: TRBJ1-3